What follows describes a single TCR beta chain. The antigen remains undetermined. Generated by immunoSEQ multiplex PCR, the TCRdb table keeps only in-frame clones and is missing some. The sample gives 90,000 to 150,000 clones, roughly 90% of which show up once; 8.4% is in the top ten. This entry belongs to a study of T cell responses to AZD1222 COVID-19 vaccine. Findings and caveats of the study: Close to half of all spike-specific TCRs reportedly target regions of the variants that are unmutated.

The CDR3 has 15 amino acids. Germline CDR1 SNHLY, CDR2 FYNNEI. V was shortened by 4 bases and J by 3 bases, with 13 bases between the two germline ends. The input for sequencing was peripheral blood, taken on day 0 of AZD1222 vaccination. The chain combines TRBV2 with TRBJ1-5; perhaps TRBD1 as D (5 bases). The TCR sequence derives from an adult in good health. As DNA, the CDR3 is TGTGCCAGCAGTGGGTGGGACGGATACAATCAGCCCCAGCATTTT. This codes for CASSGWDGYNQPQHF.